The rows below give T cell receptor beta chains drawn from one sample of a study of PD-L1 blockade in urothelial cancer. Data came from immunoSEQ multiplex PCR; TCRdb stores just in-frame clones and leaves some out. The repertoire holds 90,000 to 120,000 clones, with about 85% as singletons. Sequenced here: PBMCs, sampled around atezolizumab (anti-PD-L1) treatment. These receptors were obtained from a man over 45 with urothelial cancer. The CDR3 runs from the conserved cysteine through the conserved F or W. The D gene is left open where the match is weak. Not every row has a clone size; where given, it reads once, few, many or a size class.

CDR3 DNA,CDR3 protein,D gene,J gene,clone size,V gene
TGCGCCAGCAAACCGACGGAGTTGGTGACCCAGTACTTC,CASKPTELVTQYF,NA,TRBJ2-5,NA,TRBV10-2
TGTGCCAGCAGCGCGGGAGTTGCCGGCACAGATACGCAGTATTTT,CASSAGVAGTDTQYF,NA,TRBJ2-3,once,TRBV9
TGTGCCAGCAGTGACCAGGGAACAGGGGCGGCTTTCTTT,CASSDQGTGAAFF,TRBD1,TRBJ1-1,NA,TRBV6-4
TGCGCCAGCACTAAGGACGTTACAGGGAATGCCGAGCAGTACTTC,CASTKDVTGNAEQYF,NA,TRBJ2-7,NA,TRBV10-2
TGTGCCCTATCGGGGGCGGGGGACCGCCAAGAGACCCAGTACTTC,CALSGAGDRQETQYF,NA,TRBJ2-5,NA,TRBV5-4
TGTGCCAGCAGCGGACGACAGCAAACCTACGAGCAGTACTTC,CASSGRQQTYEQYF,NA,TRBJ2-7,once,TRBV2
TGTGCCAGTAGTATACGAGGACTAGCGGGAGCGATGGAGACCCAGTACTTC,CASSIRGLAGAMETQYF,TRBD2,TRBJ2-5,NA,TRBV19
TGTGCTAGCAGCTATCCAGCGATATACCAAGAGACCCAGTACTTC,CASSYPAIYQETQYF,NA,TRBJ2-5,once,TRBV7-7
TGTGCCAGTAGTCTCCGGGACAGGGGCGACGGCTACACCTTC,CASSLRDRGDGYTF,TRBD1,TRBJ1-2,NA,TRBV19
TGCGCCAGCAGCCAATATAAGGGCGGGTCGAACACCGGGGAGCTGTTTTTT,CASSQYKGGSNTGELFF,NA,TRBJ2-2,NA,TRBV4-1
TGCGCCAGCAGCCAAAACACAGGACAGGGGGAAAAGGGCCAGCAGTTCTTC,CASSQNTGQGEKGQQFF,TRBD1,TRBJ2-1,NA,TRBV4-1
TGTGCCAGCAGCTTACCGCCCTTGATAGGGGAACAAGAGACCCAGTACTTC,CASSLPPLIGEQETQYF,NA,TRBJ2-5,NA,TRBV7-9
TGCGCCAGCAGCTTCCTGGGACAGGGGGCCCGATCCTATGGCTACACCTTC,CASSFLGQGARSYGYTF,TRBD1,TRBJ1-2,NA,TRBV5-1
TGTGCCAGCAGTAAAGGACAGGGGATCAATCAGCCCCAGCATTTT,CASSKGQGINQPQHF,TRBD1,TRBJ1-5,NA,TRBV6-6
TGTGCCACCCGTGATAATCCGGGACTCGACTACAATGAGCAGTTCTTC,CATRDNPGLDYNEQFF,NA,TRBJ2-1,NA,TRBV27
TGTGCCAGCAGCGCCCAGACAGGGGGCGGGGAGCTGTTTTTT,CASSAQTGGGELFF,TRBD1,TRBJ2-2,NA,TRBV9
TGTGCCAGCAGTGAATATACGGGGACCGGGGAGCTGTTTTTT,CASSEYTGTGELFF,NA,TRBJ2-2,NA,TRBV25-1